This T cell receptor (beta chain) emerged from a study of T cells in Graves' hyperthyroidism and ophthalmopathy. Authors of the study amplified TCR beta CDR3 regions from RNA transcripts. First-round RT-PCR of the TCR CDR3 relied on the HTBI primer set. TCRdb fed the multiplex PCR reads into MiXCR, producing one record per CDR3 protein. The repertoire holds 660,000 or so distinct CDR3 sequences, with 45% as singletons. Deletions cut 6 bases from V and 5 bases from J, with 11 bases between. CDR1 DFQATT and CDR2 SNEGSKA come from the germline V gene (reference sequence). The CDR3 totals 13 residues. This sequence was found in an adult man with Graves' disease, either hyperthyroidism or ophthalmopathy (not recorded which). The source material was peripheral blood or thyroid tissue (not recorded which). This chain joins TRBV20-1 and TRBJ1-6, with D possibly matching TRBD1 (5 bases). CDR3 sequence (DNA): TGCAGTGCCGCGACAGACGATAATTCACCCCTCCACTTT. This gives the protein CSAATDDNSPLHF.